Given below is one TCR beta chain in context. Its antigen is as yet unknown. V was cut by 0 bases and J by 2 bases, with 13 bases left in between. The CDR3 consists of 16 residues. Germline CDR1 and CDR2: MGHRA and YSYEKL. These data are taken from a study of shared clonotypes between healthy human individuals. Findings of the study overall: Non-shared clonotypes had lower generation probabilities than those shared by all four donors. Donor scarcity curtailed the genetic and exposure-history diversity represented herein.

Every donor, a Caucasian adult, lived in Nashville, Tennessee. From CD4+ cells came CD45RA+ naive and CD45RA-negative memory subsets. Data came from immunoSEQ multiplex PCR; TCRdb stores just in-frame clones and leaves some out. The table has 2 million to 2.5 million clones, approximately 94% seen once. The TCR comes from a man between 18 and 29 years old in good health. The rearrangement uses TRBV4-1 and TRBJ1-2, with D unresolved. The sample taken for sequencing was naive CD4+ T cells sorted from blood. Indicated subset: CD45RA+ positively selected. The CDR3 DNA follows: TGCGCCAGCAGCCAAGAGCTCTCTCTGAGCAACTATGGCTACACCTTC. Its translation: CASSQELSLSNYGYTF.